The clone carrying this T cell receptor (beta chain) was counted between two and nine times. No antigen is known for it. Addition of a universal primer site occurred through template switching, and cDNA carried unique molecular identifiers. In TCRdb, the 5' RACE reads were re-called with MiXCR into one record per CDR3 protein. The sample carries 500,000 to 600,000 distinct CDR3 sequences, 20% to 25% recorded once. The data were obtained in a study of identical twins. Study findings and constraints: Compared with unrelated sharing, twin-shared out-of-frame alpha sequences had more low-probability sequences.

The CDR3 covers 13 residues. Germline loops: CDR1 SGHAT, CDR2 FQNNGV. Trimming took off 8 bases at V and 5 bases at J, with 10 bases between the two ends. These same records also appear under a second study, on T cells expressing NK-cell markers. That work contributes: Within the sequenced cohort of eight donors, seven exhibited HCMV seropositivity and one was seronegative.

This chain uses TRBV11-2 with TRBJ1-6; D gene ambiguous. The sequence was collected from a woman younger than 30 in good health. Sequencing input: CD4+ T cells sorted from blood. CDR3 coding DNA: TGTGCCAGCGGTCGCGGAAATAATTCACCCCTCCACTTT. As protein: CASGRGNNSPLHF. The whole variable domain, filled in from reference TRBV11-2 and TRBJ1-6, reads EAGVAQSPRYKIIEKRQSVAFWCNPISGHATLYWYQQILGQGPKLLIQFQNNGVVDDSQLPKDRFSAERLKGVDSTLKIQPAKLEDSAVYLCASGRGNNSPLHFGNGTRLTVT.